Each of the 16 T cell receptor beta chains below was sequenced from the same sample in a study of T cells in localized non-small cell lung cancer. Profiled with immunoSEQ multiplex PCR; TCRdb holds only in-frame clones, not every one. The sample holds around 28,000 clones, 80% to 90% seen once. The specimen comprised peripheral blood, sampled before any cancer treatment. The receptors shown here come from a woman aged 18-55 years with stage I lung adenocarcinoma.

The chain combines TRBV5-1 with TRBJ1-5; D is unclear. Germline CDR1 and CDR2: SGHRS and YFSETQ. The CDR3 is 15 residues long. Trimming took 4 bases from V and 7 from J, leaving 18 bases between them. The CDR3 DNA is TGCGCCAGCAGCCCGGATGACGGCGCTTCCCAGCCCCAGCATTTT. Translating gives CASSPDDGASQPQHF.

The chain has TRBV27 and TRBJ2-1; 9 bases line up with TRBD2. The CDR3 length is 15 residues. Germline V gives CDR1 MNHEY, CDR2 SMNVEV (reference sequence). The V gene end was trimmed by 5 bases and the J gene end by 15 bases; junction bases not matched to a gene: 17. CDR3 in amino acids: CASSHKRTSEGGSFF. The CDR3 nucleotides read TGTGCCAGCAGTCACAAACGGACTAGCGAAGGGGGGTCGTTCTTC.

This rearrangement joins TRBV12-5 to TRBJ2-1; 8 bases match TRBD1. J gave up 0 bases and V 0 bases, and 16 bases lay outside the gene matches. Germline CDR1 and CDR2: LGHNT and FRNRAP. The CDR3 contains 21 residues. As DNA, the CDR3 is TGTGCTAGTGGTTTGGTAACGTGGACAGGGTCCCAATTAAGCTCCTACAATGAGCAGTTCTTC. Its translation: CASGLVTWTGSQLSSYNEQFF.

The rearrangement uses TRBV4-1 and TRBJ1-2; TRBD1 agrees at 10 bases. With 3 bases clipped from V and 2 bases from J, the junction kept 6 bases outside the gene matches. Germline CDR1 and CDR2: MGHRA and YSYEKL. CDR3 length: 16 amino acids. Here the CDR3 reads CASSHPTGGRNYGYTF. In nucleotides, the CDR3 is TGCGCCAGCAGCCACCCGACAGGGGGCAGGAACTATGGCTACACCTTC.

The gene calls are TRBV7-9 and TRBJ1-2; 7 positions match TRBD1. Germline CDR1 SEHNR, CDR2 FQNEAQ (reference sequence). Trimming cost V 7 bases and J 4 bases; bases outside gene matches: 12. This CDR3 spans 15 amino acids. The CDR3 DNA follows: TGTGCCAGCAACCCGACCGTGGGGACAGTCTATGGCTACACCTTC. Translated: CASNPTVGTVYGYTF.

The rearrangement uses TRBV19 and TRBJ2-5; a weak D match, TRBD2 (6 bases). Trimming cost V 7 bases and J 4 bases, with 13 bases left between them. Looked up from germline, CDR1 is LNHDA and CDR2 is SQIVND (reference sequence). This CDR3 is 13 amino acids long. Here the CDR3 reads CASNERVGETQYF. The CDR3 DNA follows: TGTGCCAGTAACGAGCGGGTAGGAGAGACCCAGTACTTC.

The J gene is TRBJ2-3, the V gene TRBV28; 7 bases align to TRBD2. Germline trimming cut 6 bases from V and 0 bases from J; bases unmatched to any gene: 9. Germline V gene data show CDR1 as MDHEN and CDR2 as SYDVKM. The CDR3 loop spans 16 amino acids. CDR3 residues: CASSPRLAASTDTQYF. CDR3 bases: TGTGCCAGCAGCCCTAGACTAGCAGCTAGCACAGATACGCAGTATTTT.

The CDR3 sequence is CASSLATGGPYEQYF. In DNA, the CDR3 is TGCGCCAGCAGCCTAGCGACAGGGGGCCCCTACGAGCAGTACTTC. The chain has TRBV4-3 and TRBJ2-5; TRBD1 matches at 10 bases. The J call could be wrong; TRBJ2-7 is a better fit for the DNA end. In germline, CDR1 is LGHNA, CDR2 YSLEER. CDR3 length equals 15 residues.

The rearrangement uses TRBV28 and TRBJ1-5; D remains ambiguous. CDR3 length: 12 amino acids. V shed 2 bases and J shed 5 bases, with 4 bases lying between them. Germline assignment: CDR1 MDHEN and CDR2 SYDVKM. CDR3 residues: CASSLPYQPQHF. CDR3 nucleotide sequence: TGTGCCAGCAGTTTACCCTATCAGCCCCAGCATTTT.

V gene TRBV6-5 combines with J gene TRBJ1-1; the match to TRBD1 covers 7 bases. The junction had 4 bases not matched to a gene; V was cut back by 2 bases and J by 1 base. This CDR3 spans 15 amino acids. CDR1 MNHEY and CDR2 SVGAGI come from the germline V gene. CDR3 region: CASSYVGGQNTEAFF. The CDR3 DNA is TGTGCCAGCAGTTACGTAGGGGGCCAGAACACTGAAGCTTTCTTT.

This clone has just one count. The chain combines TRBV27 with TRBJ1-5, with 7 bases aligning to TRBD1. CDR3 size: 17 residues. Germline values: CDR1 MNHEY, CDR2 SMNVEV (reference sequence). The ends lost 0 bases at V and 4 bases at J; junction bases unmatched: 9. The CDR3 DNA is TGTGCCAGCAGTTTATCCCCCGGGACAGCATCTAATCAGCCCCAGCATTTT. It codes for CASSLSPGTASNQPQHF.

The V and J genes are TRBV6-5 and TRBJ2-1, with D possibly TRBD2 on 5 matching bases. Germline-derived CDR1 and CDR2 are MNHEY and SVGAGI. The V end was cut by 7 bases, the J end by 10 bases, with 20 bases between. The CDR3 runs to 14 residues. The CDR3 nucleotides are TGTGCCAGCACCTATGACTCTAGCTTCCGGGAGCAGTTCTTC. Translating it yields CASTYDSSFREQFF.

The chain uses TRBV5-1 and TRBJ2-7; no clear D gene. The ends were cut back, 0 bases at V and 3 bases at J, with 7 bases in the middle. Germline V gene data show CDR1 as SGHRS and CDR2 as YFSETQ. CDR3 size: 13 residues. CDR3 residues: CASSLATDYEQYF. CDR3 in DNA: TGCGCCAGCAGCTTGGCGACGGACTACGAGCAGTACTTC. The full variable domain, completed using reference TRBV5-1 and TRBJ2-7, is KAGVTQTPRYLIKTRGQQVTLSCSPISGHRSVSWYQQTPGQGLQFLFEYFSETQRNKGNFPGRFSGRQFSNSRSEMNVSTLELGDSALYLCASSLATDYEQYFGPGTRLTVT.

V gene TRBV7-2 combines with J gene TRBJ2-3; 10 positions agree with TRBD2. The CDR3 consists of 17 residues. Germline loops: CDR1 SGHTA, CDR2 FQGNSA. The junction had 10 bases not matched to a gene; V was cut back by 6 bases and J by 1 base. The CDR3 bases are TGTGCCAGCAGGTCTACTAGCGGGATCTGGGGCACAGATACGCAGTATTTT. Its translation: CASRSTSGIWGTDTQYF. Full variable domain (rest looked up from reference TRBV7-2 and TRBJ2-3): GAGVSQSPSNKVTEKGKDVELRCDPISGHTALYWYRQSLGQGLEFLIYFQGNSAPDKSGLPSDRFSAERTGGSVSTLTIQRTQQEDSAVYLCASRSTSGIWGTDTQYFGPGTRLTVL.

This chain's CDR3 is CASSYPTSGNREQYF. CDR3 nucleotides: TGTGCCAGCAGTTACCCCACTAGCGGGAACCGCGAGCAGTACTTC. This chain connects TRBV6-6 to TRBJ2-7, with 10 bases fitting TRBD2. Trimming at V came to 2 bases and at J to 6 bases, leaving 7 bases not matched to a gene. In germline, CDR1 is MNHNY, CDR2 SVGAGI (reference sequence). The CDR3 totals 15 residues.

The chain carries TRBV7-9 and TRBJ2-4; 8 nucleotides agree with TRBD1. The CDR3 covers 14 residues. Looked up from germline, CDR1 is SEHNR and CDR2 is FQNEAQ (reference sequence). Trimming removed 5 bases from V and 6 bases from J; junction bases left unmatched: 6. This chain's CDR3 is CASSLQGGRNIQYF. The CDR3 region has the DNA TGTGCCAGCAGCCTACAGGGGGGACGAAACATTCAGTACTTC. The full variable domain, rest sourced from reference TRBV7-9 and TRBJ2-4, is DTGVSQNPRHKITKRGQNVTFRCDPISEHNRLYWYRQTLGQGPEFLTYFQNEAQLEKSRLLSDRFSAERPKGSFSTLEIQRTEQGDSAMYLCASSLQGGRNIQYFGAGTRLSVL.